This record looks at one T cell receptor (beta chain) sequence and its context. The data were produced by immunoSEQ multiplex PCR, yet TCRdb's version contains in-frame clones alone and is incomplete. The sample yields about 100,000 clones, around 96% seen once. The sample comes from a study of technical replicates of blood from a few donors. The CDR3 sequence is 14 residues long. Germline V CDR1 and CDR2: LNHNV, YYDKDF (reference sequence). V shed 4 bases and J 5 bases; nucleotides not matched to a gene: 3. The chain carries TRBV15 and TRBJ2-1, with 9 bases identical to TRBD2. Sequences were obtained from T cells isolated from PBMCs. The TCR was taken from a human donor in good health. CDR3 region: CATSTRLADNEQFF. The DNA of the CDR3 is TGTGCCACCAGCACTCGACTAGCGGACAATGAGCAGTTCTTC.